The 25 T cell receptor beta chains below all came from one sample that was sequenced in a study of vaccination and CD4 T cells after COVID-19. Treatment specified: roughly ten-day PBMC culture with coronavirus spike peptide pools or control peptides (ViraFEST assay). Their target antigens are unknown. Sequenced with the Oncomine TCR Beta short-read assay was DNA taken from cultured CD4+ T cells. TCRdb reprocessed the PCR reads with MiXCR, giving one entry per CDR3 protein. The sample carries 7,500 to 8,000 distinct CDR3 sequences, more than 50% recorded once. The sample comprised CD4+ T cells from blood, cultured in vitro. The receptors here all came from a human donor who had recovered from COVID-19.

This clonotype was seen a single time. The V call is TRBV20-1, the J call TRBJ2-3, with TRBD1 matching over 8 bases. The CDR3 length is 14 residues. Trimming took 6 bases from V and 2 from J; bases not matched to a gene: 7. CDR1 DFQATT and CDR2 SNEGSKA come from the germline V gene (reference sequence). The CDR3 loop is CSALTGDHTDTQYF. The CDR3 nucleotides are TGCAGTGCCCTGACAGGGGACCACACAGATACGCAGTATTTT.

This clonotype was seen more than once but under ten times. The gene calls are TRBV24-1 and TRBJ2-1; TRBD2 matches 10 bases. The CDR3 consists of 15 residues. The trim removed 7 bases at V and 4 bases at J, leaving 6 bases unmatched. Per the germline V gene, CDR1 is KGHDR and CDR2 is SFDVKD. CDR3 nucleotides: TGTGCCACCAGGAGAGCGGGAGGGCCGTACAATGAGCAGTTCTTC. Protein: CATRRAGGPYNEQFF.

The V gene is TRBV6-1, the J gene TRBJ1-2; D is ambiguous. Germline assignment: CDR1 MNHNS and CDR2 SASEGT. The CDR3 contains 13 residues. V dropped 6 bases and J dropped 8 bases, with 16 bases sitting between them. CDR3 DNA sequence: TGTGCCAGCAGGGGGTGGTTTCCTGGAGGCTACACCTTC. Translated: CASRGWFPGGYTF.

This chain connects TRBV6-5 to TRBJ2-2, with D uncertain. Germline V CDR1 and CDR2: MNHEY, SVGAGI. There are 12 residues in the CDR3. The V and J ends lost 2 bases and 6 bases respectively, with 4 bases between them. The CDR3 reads CASSYAAGELFF. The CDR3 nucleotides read TGTGCCAGCAGTTACGCAGCCGGGGAGCTGTTTTTT.

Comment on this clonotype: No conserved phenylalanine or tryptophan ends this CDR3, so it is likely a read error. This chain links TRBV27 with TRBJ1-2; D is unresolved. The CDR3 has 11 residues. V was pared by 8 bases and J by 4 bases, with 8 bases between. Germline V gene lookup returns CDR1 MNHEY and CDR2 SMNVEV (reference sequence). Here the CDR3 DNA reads TGTGCCAGCCAGTTACGCTATGGCTACACCCTC. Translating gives CASQLRYGYTL.

The CDR3, as DNA: TGTGCCAGCAGCTTTATGGAGACCCAGTACTTC. It codes for CASSFMETQYF. The chain combines TRBV7-9 with TRBJ2-5; no reliable D call. This CDR3 spans 11 amino acids. CDR1 and CDR2 from the germline V gene are SEHNR and FQNEAQ (reference sequence). V lost 3 bases and J lost 5, with 4 bases in between. Full variable domain (outside the CDR3, taken from reference TRBV7-9 and TRBJ2-5): DTGVSQNPRHKITKRGQNVTFRCDPISEHNRLYWYRQTLGQGPEFLTYFQNEAQLEKSRLLSDRFSAERPKGSFSTLEIQRTEQGDSAMYLCASSFMETQYFGPGTRLLVL.

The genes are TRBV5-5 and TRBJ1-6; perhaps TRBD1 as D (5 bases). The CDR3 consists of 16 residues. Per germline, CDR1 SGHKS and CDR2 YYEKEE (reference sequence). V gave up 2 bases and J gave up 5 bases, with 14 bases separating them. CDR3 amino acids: CASSFSPAGDNSPLHF. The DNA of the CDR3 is TGTGCCAGCAGCTTTTCGCCGGCGGGGGATAATTCACCCCTCCACTTT.

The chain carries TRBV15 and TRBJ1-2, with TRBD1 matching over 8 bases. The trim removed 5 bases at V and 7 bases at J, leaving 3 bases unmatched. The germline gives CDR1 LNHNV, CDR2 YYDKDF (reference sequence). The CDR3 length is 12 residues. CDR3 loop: CATSVGQGGYTF. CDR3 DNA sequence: TGTGCCACCAGCGTCGGACAGGGTGGCTACACCTTC.

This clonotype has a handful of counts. The CDR3 is CASSFWSNGLNTEAFF. CDR3 nucleotide sequence: TGTGCCAGCAGCTTCTGGTCAAATGGATTGAACACTGAAGCTTTCTTT. The chain is built from TRBV7-9 and TRBJ1-1, with D hard to call. V was clipped by 3 bases and J by 0 bases, with 14 bases between them. The CDR3 length is 16 residues. CDR1 SEHNR and CDR2 FQNEAQ come from the germline V gene (reference sequence).

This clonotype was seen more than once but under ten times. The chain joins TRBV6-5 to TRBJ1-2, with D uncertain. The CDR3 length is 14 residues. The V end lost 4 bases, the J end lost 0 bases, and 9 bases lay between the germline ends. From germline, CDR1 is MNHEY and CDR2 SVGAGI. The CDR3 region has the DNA TGTGCCAGCAGTTCCCAGTTCCCTAACTATGGCTACACCTTC. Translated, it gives CASSSQFPNYGYTF.

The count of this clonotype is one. CDR3 in amino acids: CASSLVNNEQFF. In nucleotides, the CDR3 is TGTGCCAGCAGCTTAGTAAACAATGAGCAGTTCTTC. The genes are TRBV7-6 and TRBJ2-1; D not certain. Germline assignment: CDR1 SGHVS and CDR2 FNYEAQ. The V and J ends lost 1 base and 5 bases respectively, with 3 bases between them. The CDR3 has 12 residues.

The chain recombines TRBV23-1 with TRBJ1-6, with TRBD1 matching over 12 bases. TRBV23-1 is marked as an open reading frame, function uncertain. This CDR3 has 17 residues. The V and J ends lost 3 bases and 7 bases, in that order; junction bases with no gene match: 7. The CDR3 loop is CASSHAGTGGDNSPLHF. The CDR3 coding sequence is TGCGCCAGCAGTCACGCCGGGACAGGGGGCGACAATTCACCCCTCCACTTT.

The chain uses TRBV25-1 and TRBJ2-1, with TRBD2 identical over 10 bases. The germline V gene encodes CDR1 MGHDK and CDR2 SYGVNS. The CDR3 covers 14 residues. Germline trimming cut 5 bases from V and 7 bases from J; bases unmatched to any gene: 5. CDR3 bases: TGTGCCAGCAGTAAAGCGGGAGGGCTAAATGAGCAGTTCTTC. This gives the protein CASSKAGGLNEQFF.

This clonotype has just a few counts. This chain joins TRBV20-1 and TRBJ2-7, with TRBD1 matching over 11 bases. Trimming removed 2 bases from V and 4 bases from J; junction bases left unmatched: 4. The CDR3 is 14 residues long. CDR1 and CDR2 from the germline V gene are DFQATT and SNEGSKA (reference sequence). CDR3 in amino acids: CSARPGQGGYEQYF. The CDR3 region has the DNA TGCAGTGCTAGACCGGGACAGGGGGGTTACGAGCAGTACTTC.

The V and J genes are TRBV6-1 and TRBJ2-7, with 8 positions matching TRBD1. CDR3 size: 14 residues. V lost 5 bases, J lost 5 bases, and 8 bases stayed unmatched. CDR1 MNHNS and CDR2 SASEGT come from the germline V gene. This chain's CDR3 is CASSIQGVGDEQYF. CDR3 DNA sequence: TGTGCCAGCAGTATACAGGGGGTGGGAGACGAGCAGTACTTC.

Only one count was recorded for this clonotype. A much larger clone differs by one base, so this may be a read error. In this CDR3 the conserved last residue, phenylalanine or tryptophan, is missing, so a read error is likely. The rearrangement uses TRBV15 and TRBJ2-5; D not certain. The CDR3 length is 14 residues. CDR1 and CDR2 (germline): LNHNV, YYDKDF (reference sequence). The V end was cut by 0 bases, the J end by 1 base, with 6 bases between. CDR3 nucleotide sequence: TGTGCCACCAGCAGAGATCCCGGCCAAGAGACCCAGTACTAC. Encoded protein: CATSRDPGQETQYY.

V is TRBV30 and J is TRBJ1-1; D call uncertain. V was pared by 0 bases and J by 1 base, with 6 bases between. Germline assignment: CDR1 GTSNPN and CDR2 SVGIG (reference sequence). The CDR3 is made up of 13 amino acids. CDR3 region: CAWSVQKNTEAFF. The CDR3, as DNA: TGTGCCTGGAGTGTACAGAAGAACACTGAAGCTTTCTTT.

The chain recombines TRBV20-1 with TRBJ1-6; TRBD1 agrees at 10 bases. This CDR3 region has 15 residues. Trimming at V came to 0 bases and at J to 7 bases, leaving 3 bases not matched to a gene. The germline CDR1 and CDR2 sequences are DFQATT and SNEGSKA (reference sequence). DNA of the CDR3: TGCAGTGCTAGAGATCGGACAGGGGGAAATTCACCCCTCCACTTT. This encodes CSARDRTGGNSPLHF.

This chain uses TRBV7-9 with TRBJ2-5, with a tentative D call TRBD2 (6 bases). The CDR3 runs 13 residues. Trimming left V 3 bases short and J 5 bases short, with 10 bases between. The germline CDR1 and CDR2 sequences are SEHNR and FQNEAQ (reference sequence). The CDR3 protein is CASSFRESETQYF. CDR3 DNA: TGTGCCAGCAGCTTTCGGGAGTCGGAGACCCAGTACTTC.

CDR3: CASSRGQNYGYTF. The CDR3 DNA follows: TGTGCCAGCAGCCGGGGACAAAACTATGGCTACACCTTC. V and J are TRBV7-9 and TRBJ1-2, with a tentative D call TRBD1 (6 bases). V shed 5 bases and J shed 2 bases, with 9 bases lying between them. Looked up from germline, CDR1 is SEHNR and CDR2 is FQNEAQ (reference sequence). The CDR3 extends over 13 amino acids.

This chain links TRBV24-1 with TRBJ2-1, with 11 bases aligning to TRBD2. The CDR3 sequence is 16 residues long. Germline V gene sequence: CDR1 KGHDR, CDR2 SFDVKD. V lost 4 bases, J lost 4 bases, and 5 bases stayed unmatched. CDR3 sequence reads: CATSEPGTSGYNEQFF. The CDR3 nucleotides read TGTGCCACCAGTGAGCCCGGGACTAGCGGTTACAATGAGCAGTTCTTC.

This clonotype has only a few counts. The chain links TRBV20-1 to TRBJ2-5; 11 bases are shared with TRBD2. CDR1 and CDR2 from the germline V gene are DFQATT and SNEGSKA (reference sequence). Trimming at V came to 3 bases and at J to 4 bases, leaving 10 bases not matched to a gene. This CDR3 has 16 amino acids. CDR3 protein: CSARADSGGAGETQYF. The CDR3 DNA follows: TGCAGTGCTAGGGCAGATAGCGGGGGGGCAGGAGAGACCCAGTACTTC.

The CDR3 loop is CASSTQGYTEAFF. The CDR3 DNA reads TGTGCCAGCAGTACACAGGGGTACACTGAAGCTTTCTTT. The rearrangement joins TRBV28 to TRBJ1-1; 7 bases are shared with TRBD1. CDR3 length: 13 amino acids. V shed 5 bases, J shed 3 bases, and the junction held 3 bases outside the gene matches. Germline values: CDR1 MDHEN, CDR2 SYDVKM.

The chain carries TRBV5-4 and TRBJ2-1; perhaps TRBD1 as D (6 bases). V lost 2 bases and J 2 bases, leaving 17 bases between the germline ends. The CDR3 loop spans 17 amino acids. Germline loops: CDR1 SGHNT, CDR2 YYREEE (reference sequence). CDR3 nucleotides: TGTGCCAGCAGCTTTTCAACAGGGACCGGGACCTACAATGAGCAGTTCTTC. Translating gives CASSFSTGTGTYNEQFF.

The CDR3 reads CASTRQGVNYNSPLHF. The DNA for the CDR3 is TGTGCCAGCACCCGACAGGGGGTAAACTATAATTCACCCCTCCACTTT. This chain links TRBV9 with TRBJ1-6; 9 bases match TRBD1. CDR1 is SGDLS and CDR2 is YYNGEE in the germline V gene. The CDR3 is made up of 16 amino acids. The V gene end was trimmed by 6 bases and the J gene end by 3 bases; junction bases not matched to a gene: 7. Full variable domain (remainder filled in from reference TRBV9 and TRBJ1-6): DSGVTQTPKHLITATGQRVTLRCSPRSGDLSVYWYQQSLDQGLQFLIQYYNGEERAKGNILERFSAQQFPDLHSELNLSSLELGDSALYFCASTRQGVNYNSPLHFGNGTRLTVT.